This T cell receptor (beta chain) was found in a study of blood T cell repertoires in COVID-19. Across the study: The origin of the acute and convalescent COVID-19 samples was the United States, Italy and Spain.

Germline values: CDR1 SGHRS, CDR2 YFSETQ. After removal of 4 bases from V and 0 bases from J, the junction contained 5 bases not matched to a gene. The CDR3 extends over 16 amino acids. Assay: immunoSEQ multiplex PCR; the TCRdb copy retains only in-frame clones and omits some. The data contain about 76,000 clones, 82% of them singletons. Material: peripheral blood. The sequence was obtained from a human donor in a cohort sampled during active COVID-19. V is TRBV5-1 and J is TRBJ1-3; 9 positions agree with TRBD1. The CDR3 nucleotides read TGCGCCAGCAGCCAAGGGACAGGGAGCTCTGGAAACACCATATATTTT. It codes for CASSQGTGSSGNTIYF.